Shown below are 27 T cell receptor beta chains from a single sample sequenced in a study of regulatory T cells in long-lasting Graves disease. Both iRepertoire HTBI primers and Arm-PCR of CDR3 regions were used to build the TCR beta libraries. TCRdb passed the multiplex PCR reads through MiXCR, listing each CDR3 protein once. The sample records around 240,000 distinct CDR3 sequences, approximately 18% being singletons. Stated time point: newly diagnosed GD, antithyroid drugs for less than 3 months. From PBMCs, RNA was extracted and then used to make the TCR library. These same records also appear under a second study, on T cells in Graves' hyperthyroidism and ophthalmopathy.

Sequenced here: peripheral blood mononuclear cells (PBMCs), sampled at new diagnosis, from a patient treated with antithyroid drugs. These receptors were taken from a woman in her twenties or thirties with Graves disease.

This clonotype was seen ten or more times. The genes are TRBV24-1 and TRBJ2-2; D is unresolved. V shed 5 bases and J shed 1 base, with 7 bases lying between them. The CDR3 is 14 residues long. Germline-derived CDR1 and CDR2 are KGHDR and SFDVKD. Here the CDR3 DNA reads TGTGCCACCAGTGGTAGGGAGAACACCGGGGAGCTGTTTTTT. As protein: CATSGRENTGELFF.

This clonotype was recorded at least ten times. The V call is TRBV20-1, the J call TRBJ1-1, with a possible D match to TRBD1 (6 bases). Trimming shortened V by 8 bases and J by 4 bases, and 14 bases separated the two germline ends. Germline CDR1 is DFQATT and CDR2 is SNEGSKA (reference sequence). This CDR3 region has 12 residues. The CDR3 region has the DNA TGCAGTTCTGGGGGCCTATCCACTGAAGCTTTCTTT. Its protein product is CSSGGLSTEAFF.

V and J are TRBV4-1 and TRBJ2-5; D gene unclear. V dropped 0 bases and J dropped 5 bases, with 19 bases sitting between them. This CDR3 contains 17 residues. Germline V lookup: CDR1 MGHRA, CDR2 YSYEKL. CDR3 amino acids: CASSQETGRRGWETQYF. In DNA, the CDR3 is TGCGCCAGCAGCCAAGAAACCGGACGTCGAGGATGGGAGACCCAGTACTTC.

The table lists this clonotype with many counts. J is TRBJ2-3 and V is TRBV7-3, with 8 bases matching TRBD1. There are 16 residues in the CDR3. The J segment lost 7 bases and the V segment lost 4 bases, leaving 13 bases of the junction unmatched. Germline V gene sequence: CDR1 SGHTA, CDR2 FQGTGA. CDR3 in amino acids: CASSSPEGTGLNTQYF. The CDR3 DNA follows: TGTGCCAGCAGCTCGCCGGAAGGGACAGGCCTTAATACGCAGTATTTT.

This clonotype was detected many times. CDR3 region: CASSLYWTRPDSPLHF. The CDR3 region has the DNA TGCGCCAGCAGCCTTTACTGGACTCGTCCAGATTCACCCCTCCACTTT. This chain uses TRBV5-1 with TRBJ1-6; D is undetermined. V lost 4 bases, J lost 8 bases, and 19 bases lay in between. Germline V CDR1 and CDR2: SGHRS, YFSETQ. The CDR3 spans 16 residues. Full variable domain (outside the CDR3, taken from reference TRBV5-1 and TRBJ1-6): KAGVTQTPRYLIKTRGQQVTLSCSPISGHRSVSWYQQTPGQGLQFLFEYFSETQRNKGNFPGRFSGRQFSNSRSEMNVSTLELGDSALYLCASSLYWTRPDSPLHFGNGTRLTVT.

This clonotype came up a few times. The J gene is TRBJ2-7, the V gene TRBV6-1, with D possibly TRBD1 on 6 matching bases. V lost 6 bases to trimming and J lost 7 bases, with 19 bases between them. Per the germline V gene, CDR1 is MNHNS and CDR2 is SASEGT. This CDR3 has 14 residues. The DNA for the CDR3 is TGTGCCAGCAGGGAACGGGACAACCTGGGGGAGCAGTACTTC. Translated, it gives CASRERDNLGEQYF.

This clonotype was seen many times. V and J are TRBV12-3 or TRBV12-4 and TRBJ1-1; no reliable D call. The CDR3 totals 17 residues. Trimming pared 4 bases from V and 0 bases from J, leaving 18 bases between. The CDR3 nucleotides are TGTGCCAGCAGTTCCAGCCCAGGCGGAAGAATGAACACTGAAGCTTTCTTT. It translates to CASSSSPGGRMNTEAFF.

This clonotype was detected many times. V and J are TRBV6-2 or TRBV6-3 and TRBJ2-3; 7 bases match TRBD1. The CDR3 contains 14 residues. Losses at the gene ends were 4 bases for V and 3 bases for J; bases not matched to a gene: 4. CDR1 is MNHEY and CDR2 is SVGEGT in the germline V gene. CDR3 sequence reads: CASSSNRGTDTQYF. In DNA form, the CDR3 reads TGTGCCAGCAGTTCTAACAGGGGAACAGATACGCAGTATTTT.

Comment on this clonotype: A far larger clone is one base from this, pointing to a likely read error. J is TRBJ1-5 and V is TRBV7-8; TRBD1 might be the D (5 bases). Germline V gene sequence: CDR1 SGHVS, CDR2 FQNEAQ. The length of the CDR3 is 16 residues. The chain's CDR3 is CASRGLTDISDQPQHF. CDR3 sequence (DNA): TGTGCCAGCAGGGGACTGACAGATATTAGCGATCAGCCCCAGCATTTT.

This clonotype came up a few times. The V and J genes are TRBV5-1 and TRBJ2-2; 11 bases are shared with TRBD1. Germline loops: CDR1 SGHRS, CDR2 YFSETQ. The CDR3 runs to 14 residues. J was trimmed by 6 bases and V by 4 bases; bases with no gene match: 2. The DNA for the CDR3 is TGCGCCAGCAGCGGGGGACAGGGGGCCGGGGAGCTGTTTTTT. Its translation is CASSGGQGAGELFF.

The genes are TRBV5-4 and TRBJ2-1, with TRBD2 matching 15 bases. Per the germline V gene, CDR1 is SGHNT and CDR2 is YYREEE (reference sequence). CDR3 length: 16 amino acids. With 2 bases clipped from V and 9 bases from J, the junction kept 6 bases outside the gene matches. The DNA for the CDR3 is TGTGCCAGCAGCTTAAGGACTAGCGGGGGGGCCAGTGAGCAGTTCTTC. Its protein is CASSLRTSGGASEQFF. Filled out from reference TRBV5-4 and TRBJ2-1, the complete variable domain reads ETGVTQSPTHLIKTRGQQVTLRCSSQSGHNTVSWYQQALGQGPQFIFQYYREEENGRGNFPPRFSGLQFPNYSSELNVNALELDDSALYLCASSLRTSGGASEQFFGPGTRLTVL.

Of note for this clonotype: This may stem from a read error, because a much larger clone lies one nucleotide away. The chain is built from TRBV18 and TRBJ1-1; 9 bases agree with TRBD1. CDR3 length equals 18 residues. Trimming at V came to 5 bases and at J to 4 bases, leaving 17 bases not matched to a gene. Per the germline V gene, CDR1 is KGHSH and CDR2 is LQKENI. The CDR3 DNA reads as TGTGCCAGCTCAAAAGGTACCGGGACAGGGAGTCTAGGCACTGAAGCTTTCTTT. Amino acid sequence: CASSKGTGTGSLGTEAFF.

This clonotype has a count of ten or more. The chain recombines TRBV18 with TRBJ1-4; 10 bases match TRBD1. Germline CDR1 reads KGHSH; CDR2 reads LQKENI. V shed 8 bases and J 7 bases; nucleotides not matched to a gene: 4. The CDR3 covers 13 residues. CDR3 coding DNA: TGTGCCAGCCGGACAGGGGGAGGTGAAAAACTGTTTTTT. Translated, it gives CASRTGGGEKLFF.

With respect to this clonotype: Given a much more abundant clone one base away, this may be a read error. V is TRBV9 and J is TRBJ2-7, with 9 nucleotides matching TRBD2. The CDR3 loop spans 15 amino acids. Germline lookup yields CDR1 SGDLS and CDR2 YYNGEE. The CDR3 spells CASSVASGKTYEQCF. The CDR3 DNA reads TGTGCCAGCAGCGTAGCTAGCGGGAAAACCTACGAGCAGTGCTTC. The variable domain in full, completed from reference TRBV9 and TRBJ2-7, reads DSGVTQTPKHLITATGQRVTLRCSPRSGDLSVYWYQQSLDQGLQFLIQYYNGEERAKGNILERFSAQQFPDLHSELNLSSLELGDSALYFCASSVASGKTYEQCFGPGTRLTVT.

This clonotype was detected ten times or more. This rearrangement joins TRBV12-3 or TRBV12-4 to TRBJ1-2; TRBD1 is a possible D gene (5 bases). The length of the CDR3 is 17 residues. The germline V and J ends were trimmed by 7 bases and 7 bases, with 28 bases remaining between them. CDR3 DNA: TGTGCCAGCAATACAAAGGATCAGGGATTTCGAAATGGTGGCTACACCTTC. It is translated as CASNTKDQGFRNGGYTF.

This clonotype was seen ten or more times. The V and J genes are TRBV6-1 and TRBJ1-3; possibly TRBD1 for D (6 bases). The CDR3 contains 14 residues. Trimming took off 6 bases at V and 0 bases at J, with 9 bases between the two ends. In germline, CDR1 is MNHNS, CDR2 SASEGT. CDR3 amino acids: CASRRTASGNTIYF. CDR3 DNA: TGTGCCAGCAGAAGGACAGCCTCTGGAAACACCATATATTTT.

This clonotype was counted between two and nine times. The V gene is TRBV10-2, the J gene TRBJ2-1, with unresolved D. Germline values: CDR1 WSHSY, CDR2 SAAADI. This CDR3 is built from 15 residues. Between the trimmed V and J ends, which lost 5 bases and 4 bases, there was a span of 15 bases. CDR3 residues: CASSTPSSRYNEQFF. The DNA of the CDR3 is TGCGCCAGCAGTACCCCCAGCAGCCGATACAATGAGCAGTTCTTC.

This clonotype occurred a few times. The chain is built from TRBV24-1 and TRBJ2-1; D gene ambiguous. V was clipped by 3 bases and J by 10 bases, with 15 bases between them. CDR1 is KGHDR, CDR2 SFDVKD, per germline. The CDR3 has 14 residues. CDR3: CATSDPLFPREQFF. CDR3 bases: TGTGCCACCAGTGATCCGCTGTTCCCTAGGGAGCAGTTCTTC.

This clonotype was recorded at least ten times. The chain combines TRBV20-1 with TRBJ1-2; D is unresolved. Trimming took 0 bases from V and 6 from J, leaving 14 bases between them. The V gene's germline CDR1 is DFQATT and CDR2 SNEGSKA (reference sequence). This CDR3 has 14 residues. The CDR3 DNA reads TGCAGTGCTAGAGATAGCGTTCGAGGAGATGGCTACACCTTC. It codes for CSARDSVRGDGYTF.

This clonotype came up many times. The V and J genes are TRBV5-5 and TRBJ1-6; 8 positions match TRBD1. The trim removed 5 bases at V and 9 bases at J, leaving 10 bases unmatched. This CDR3 is 15 amino acids long. Per the germline V gene, CDR1 is SGHKS and CDR2 is YYEKEE (reference sequence). The CDR3 loop reads CASRYGAGGRSPLHF. CDR3 bases: TGTGCCAGCAGGTATGGGGCAGGGGGCCGTTCACCCCTCCACTTT. Supplemented by reference TRBV5-5 and TRBJ1-6, the full variable domain reads DAGVTQSPTHLIKTRGQQVTLRCSPISGHKSVSWYQQVLGQGPQFIFQYYEKEERGRGNFPDRFSARQFPNYSSELNVNALLLGDSALYLCASRYGAGGRSPLHFGNGTRLTVT.

This clonotype has at least ten counts. The rearrangement uses TRBV12-3 or TRBV12-4 and TRBJ1-1, with a weak D call TRBD1 (5 bases). Between the trimmed V and J ends, which lost 3 bases and 5 bases, there was a span of 13 bases. The CDR3 is 14 amino acids. The CDR3 DNA sequence: TGTGCCAGCAGTTTTTACGGGGGAGAGACTGAAGCTTTCTTT. Its protein is CASSFYGGETEAFF.

Concerning this clonotype: A far larger clone is only one base removed, so a read error is likely. The chain carries TRBV2 and TRBJ2-7; D unresolved. This CDR3 contains 14 residues. Germline V gives CDR1 SNHLY, CDR2 FYNNEI. V gave up 7 bases and J gave up 7 bases, with 20 bases separating them. CDR3 sequence reads: CASNGGLSYNEQYF. The CDR3 DNA reads TGTGCCAGCAACGGCGGCCTCTCCTACAATGAGCAGTACTTC.

This clonotype was detected ten times or more. The chain recombines TRBV9 with TRBJ2-3; no firm D call. Germline CDR1 and CDR2: SGDLS and YYNGEE. Trimming took off 0 bases at V and 4 bases at J, with 9 bases between the two ends. The CDR3 contains 14 residues. CDR3: CASSVGIGPDTQYF. DNA for the CDR3: TGTGCCAGCAGCGTAGGTATAGGGCCAGATACGCAGTATTTT.

A note on this clonotype: This may stem from a read error, because a much larger clone lies one nucleotide away. This chain uses TRBV6-5 with TRBJ1-2, with unresolved D. V gave up 2 bases and J gave up 5 bases, with 18 bases separating them. The CDR3 extends over 16 amino acids. Per the germline V gene, CDR1 is MNHEY and CDR2 is SVGAGI. CDR3 sequence: CASSYLGRRGIYGYTF. In nucleotides, the CDR3 is TGTGCCAGCAGTTACCTTGGACGGAGAGGGATTTATGGCTACACCTTC.

This clonotype was seen at least ten times. J is TRBJ1-2 and V is TRBV29-1; a possible D gene is TRBD1 (5 bases). The V end lost 3 bases, the J end lost 0 bases, and 11 bases lay between the germline ends. Germline CDR1 SQVTM, CDR2 ANQGSEA. CDR3 length equals 14 residues. DNA for the CDR3: TGCAGCGTTGATTTCCAGGGACCTAACTATGGCTACACCTTC. This translates into CSVDFQGPNYGYTF.

Many counts were recorded for this clonotype. V and J are TRBV5-1 and TRBJ1-1; 9 bases are a match to TRBD1. The germline V gene has CDR1 SGHRS and CDR2 YFSETQ. V was pared by 5 bases and J by 4 bases, with 6 bases of the junction left unmatched. The CDR3 loop spans 14 amino acids. CDR3 sequence: CASRRDRVGTEAFF. The CDR3 DNA sequence: TGCGCCAGCAGGAGGGACAGGGTTGGCACTGAAGCTTTCTTT.

This clonotype was counted at least ten times. J is TRBJ2-6 and V is TRBV14; TRBD1 matches 7 bases. The CDR3 runs to 18 residues. Germline-derived CDR1 and CDR2 are SGHDN and FVKESK. V dropped 4 bases and J dropped 3; count of bases not matched to a gene: 12. The CDR3 bases are TGTGCCAGCAGCCTCAGGACAGGATCCCCAGATGGGGCCAACGTCCTGACTTTC. Its protein is CASSLRTGSPDGANVLTF.